One sample yielded the 4 T cell receptor beta chains listed below, sequenced in a study of metastatic and nonmetastatic thyroid tumors. TCRdb ran MiXCR on the PCR reads. The data show about 40,000 clones, with roughly an eighth seen just once and under 30% held by the top ten. Every patient underwent thyroid surgery untreated. Sequenced sample: blood. Receptor source: a female donor with papillary thyroid cancer or a benign thyroid nodule (not recorded which). Some clones in this sample may be carry-over from other donors' samples.

This clone was seen at least ten times. The chain joins TRBV5-1 to TRBJ2-5; 7 bases line up with TRBD1. V shed 4 bases and J 5 bases; nucleotides not matched to a gene: 11. The CDR3 sequence is 15 residues long. Germline values: CDR1 SGHRS, CDR2 YFSETQ. DNA of the CDR3: TGCGCCAGCAGCCGTCTTGCTGACAGGGCGGAGACCCAGTACTTC. This gives the protein CASSRLADRAETQYF.

This clone was detected only a few times. Because it lacks the conserved phenylalanine or tryptophan at the end, this CDR3 is likely a read error. This chain connects TRBV11-2 to TRBJ1-2; TRBD1 aligns across 7 bases. The CDR3 loop spans 17 amino acids. V lost 1 base, J lost 5 bases, and 13 bases stayed unmatched. From germline, CDR1 is SGHAT and CDR2 FQNNGV. CDR3 residues: CASSLGAGGHRSYGYTL. Written as DNA, the CDR3 is TGTGCCAGCAGCTTAGGGGCAGGGGGGCATCGCTCGTATGGCTACACCCTC.

The sample holds many counts of this clone. The chain combines TRBV15 with TRBJ1-1; D ambiguous. The germline V and J ends were trimmed by 3 bases and 2 bases, with 7 bases remaining between them. CDR1 LNHNV and CDR2 YYDKDF come from the germline V gene (reference sequence). This CDR3 comprises 13 residues. The CDR3: CATSSDTNTEAFF. Written as DNA, the CDR3 is TGTGCCACCAGCAGCGACACTAACACTGAAGCTTTCTTT.

This clone was found many times. The V call is TRBV11-2, the J call TRBJ2-1; D possibly corresponds to TRBD2 (5 bases). Per the germline V gene, CDR1 is SGHAT and CDR2 is FQNNGV. The CDR3 spans 13 residues. Trimming cost V 0 bases and J 8 bases, with 8 bases left between them. CDR3 DNA: TGTGCCAGCAGCTTAGATCTAGCTGATGAGCAGTTCTTC. Translating it yields CASSLDLADEQFF.